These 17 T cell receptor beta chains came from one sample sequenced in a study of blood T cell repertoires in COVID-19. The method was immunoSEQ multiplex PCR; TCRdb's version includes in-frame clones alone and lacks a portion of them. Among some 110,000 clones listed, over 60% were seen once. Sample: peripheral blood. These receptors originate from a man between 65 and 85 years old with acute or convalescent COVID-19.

The CDR3, as DNA: TGCGCCAGCAGCCCCCAAGGGGACAATCAGCCCCAGCATTTT. Translating it yields CASSPQGDNQPQHF. This chain joins TRBV5-1 and TRBJ1-5; TRBD1 might be the D (5 bases). Germline V gene data show CDR1 as SGHRS and CDR2 as YFSETQ. V dropped 4 bases and J dropped 3 bases, with 11 bases sitting between them. CDR3 size: 14 residues.

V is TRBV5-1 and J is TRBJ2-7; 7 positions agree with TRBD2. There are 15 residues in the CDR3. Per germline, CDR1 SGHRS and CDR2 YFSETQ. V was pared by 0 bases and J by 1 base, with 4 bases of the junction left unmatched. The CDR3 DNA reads TGCGCCAGCAGCTTGGCGGCGGGAGTTTCCTACGAGCAGTACTTC. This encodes CASSLAAGVSYEQYF.

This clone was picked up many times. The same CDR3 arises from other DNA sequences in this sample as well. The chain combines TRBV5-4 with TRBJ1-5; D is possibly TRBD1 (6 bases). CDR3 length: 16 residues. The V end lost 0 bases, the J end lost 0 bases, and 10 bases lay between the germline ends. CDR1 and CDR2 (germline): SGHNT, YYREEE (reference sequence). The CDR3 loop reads CASSLDGQFSNQPQHF. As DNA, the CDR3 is TGTGCCAGCAGCTTGGACGGACAGTTTAGCAATCAGCCCCAGCATTTT. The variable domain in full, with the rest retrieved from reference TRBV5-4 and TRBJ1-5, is ETGVTQSPTHLIKTRGQQVTLRCSSQSGHNTVSWYQQALGQGPQFIFQYYREEENGRGNFPPRFSGLQFPNYSSELNVNALELDDSALYLCASSLDGQFSNQPQHFGDGTRLSIL.

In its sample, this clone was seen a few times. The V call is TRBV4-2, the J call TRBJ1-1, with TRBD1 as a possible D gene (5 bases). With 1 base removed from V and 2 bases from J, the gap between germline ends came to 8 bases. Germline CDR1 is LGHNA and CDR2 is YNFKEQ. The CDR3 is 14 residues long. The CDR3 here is CASSQGDSNTEAFF. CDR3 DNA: TGTGCCAGCAGCCAAGGAGACAGTAACACTGAAGCTTTCTTT.

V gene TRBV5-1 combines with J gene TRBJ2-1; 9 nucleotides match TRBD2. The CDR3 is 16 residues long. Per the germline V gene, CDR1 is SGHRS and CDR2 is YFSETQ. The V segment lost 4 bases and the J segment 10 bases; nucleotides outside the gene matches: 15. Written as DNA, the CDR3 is TGCGCCAGCAGCGCAGGGGGGTTAGCGGGAGCTGGGGAGCAGTTCTTC. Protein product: CASSAGGLAGAGEQFF. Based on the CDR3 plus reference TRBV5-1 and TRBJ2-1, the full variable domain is KAGVTQTPRYLIKTRGQQVTLSCSPISGHRSVSWYQQTPGQGLQFLFEYFSETQRNKGNFPGRFSGRQFSNSRSEMNVSTLELGDSALYLCASSAGGLAGAGEQFFGPGTRLTVL.

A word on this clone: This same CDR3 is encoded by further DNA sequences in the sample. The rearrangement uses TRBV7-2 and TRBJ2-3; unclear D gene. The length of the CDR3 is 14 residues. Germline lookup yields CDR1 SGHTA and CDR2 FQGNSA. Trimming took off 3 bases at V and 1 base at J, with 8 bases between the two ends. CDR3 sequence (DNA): TGTGCCAGCAGCTTGGCCCGGGGCACAGATACGCAGTATTTT. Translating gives CASSLARGTDTQYF. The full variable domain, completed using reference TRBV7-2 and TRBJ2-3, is GAGVSQSPSNKVTEKGKDVELRCDPISGHTALYWYRQSLGQGLEFLIYFQGNSAPDKSGLPSDRFSAERTGGSVSTLTIQRTQQEDSAVYLCASSLARGTDTQYFGPGTRLTVL.

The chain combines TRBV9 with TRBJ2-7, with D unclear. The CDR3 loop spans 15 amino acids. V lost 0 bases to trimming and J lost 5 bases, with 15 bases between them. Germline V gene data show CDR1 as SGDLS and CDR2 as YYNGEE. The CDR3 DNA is TGTGCCAGCAGCGTAGGGGCAGGCTTACGGAACGAGCAGTACTTC. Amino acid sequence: CASSVGAGLRNEQYF.

The CDR3 here is CASSYLRGHPQYF. For the CDR3, the DNA is TGTGCCAGCAGTTATCTTCGTGGACACCCGCAGTATTTT. The chain combines TRBV6-2 or TRBV6-3 with TRBJ2-3; a possible D gene is TRBD1 (5 bases). Trimming took off 3 bases at V and 10 bases at J, with 14 bases between the two ends. The V gene's germline CDR1 is MNHEY and CDR2 SVGEGT. CDR3 length equals 13 residues.

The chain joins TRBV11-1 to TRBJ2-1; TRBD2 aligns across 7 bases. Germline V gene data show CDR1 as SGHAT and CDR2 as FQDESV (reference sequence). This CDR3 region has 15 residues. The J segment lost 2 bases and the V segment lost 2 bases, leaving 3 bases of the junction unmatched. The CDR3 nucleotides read TGTGCCAGCAGCTTAACCGGGAGGACCTACAATGAGCAGTTCTTC. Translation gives CASSLTGRTYNEQFF.

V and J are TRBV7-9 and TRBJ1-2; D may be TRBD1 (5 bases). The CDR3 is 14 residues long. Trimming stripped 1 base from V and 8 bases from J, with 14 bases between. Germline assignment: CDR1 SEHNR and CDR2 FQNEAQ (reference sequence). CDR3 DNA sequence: TGTGCCAGCAGCTTAGGGGGCACAGGATACGGCTACACCTTC. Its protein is CASSLGGTGYGYTF.

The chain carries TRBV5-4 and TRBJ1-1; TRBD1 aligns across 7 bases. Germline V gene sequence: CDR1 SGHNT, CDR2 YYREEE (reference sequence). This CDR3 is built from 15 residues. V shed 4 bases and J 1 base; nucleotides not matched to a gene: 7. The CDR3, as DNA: TGTGCCAGCAGCCCGGGAGGGACAGAGAACACTGAAGCTTTCTTT. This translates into CASSPGGTENTEAFF. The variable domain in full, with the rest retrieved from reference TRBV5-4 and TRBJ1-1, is ETGVTQSPTHLIKTRGQQVTLRCSSQSGHNTVSWYQQALGQGPQFIFQYYREEENGRGNFPPRFSGLQFPNYSSELNVNALELDDSALYLCASSPGGTENTEAFFGQGTRLTVV.

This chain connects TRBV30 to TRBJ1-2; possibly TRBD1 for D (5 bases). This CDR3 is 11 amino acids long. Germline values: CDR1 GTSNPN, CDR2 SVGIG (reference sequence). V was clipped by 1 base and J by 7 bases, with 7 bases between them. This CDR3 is CAWSGQLGYTF. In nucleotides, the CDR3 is TGTGCCTGGAGTGGACAGCTTGGCTACACCTTC.

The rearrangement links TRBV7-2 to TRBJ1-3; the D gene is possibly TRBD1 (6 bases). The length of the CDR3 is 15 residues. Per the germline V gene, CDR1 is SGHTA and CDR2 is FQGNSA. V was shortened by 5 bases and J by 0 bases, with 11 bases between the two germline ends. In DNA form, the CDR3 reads TGTGCCAGCAGCATACAGGGTATCTCTGGAAACACCATATATTTT. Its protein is CASSIQGISGNTIYF. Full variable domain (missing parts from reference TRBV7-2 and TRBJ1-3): GAGVSQSPSNKVTEKGKDVELRCDPISGHTALYWYRQSLGQGLEFLIYFQGNSAPDKSGLPSDRFSAERTGGSVSTLTIQRTQQEDSAVYLCASSIQGISGNTIYFGEGSWLTVV.

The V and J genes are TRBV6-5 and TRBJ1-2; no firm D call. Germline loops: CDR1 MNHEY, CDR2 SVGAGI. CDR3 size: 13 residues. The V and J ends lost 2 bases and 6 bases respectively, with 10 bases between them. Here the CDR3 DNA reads TGTGCCAGCAGTTACCAACCGAGTGATGGCTACACCTTC. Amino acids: CASSYQPSDGYTF.

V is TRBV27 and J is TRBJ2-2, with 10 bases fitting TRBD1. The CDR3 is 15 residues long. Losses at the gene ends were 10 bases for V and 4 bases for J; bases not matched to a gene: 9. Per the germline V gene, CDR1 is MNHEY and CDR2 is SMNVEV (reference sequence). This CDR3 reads CATNRDRGRTGELFF. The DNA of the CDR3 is TGTGCCACCAATAGGGACAGGGGTCGCACCGGGGAGCTGTTTTTT.

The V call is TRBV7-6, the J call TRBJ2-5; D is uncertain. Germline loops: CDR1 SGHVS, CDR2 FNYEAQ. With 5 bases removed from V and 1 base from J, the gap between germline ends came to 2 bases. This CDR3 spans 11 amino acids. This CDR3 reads CASSLQETQYF. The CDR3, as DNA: TGTGCCAGCAGCCTCCAAGAGACCCAGTACTTC.

Written as DNA, the CDR3 is TGTGCCAGCAGCAAACAGGGGGCCGAGTACGGCTACACCTTC. Protein sequence: CASSKQGAEYGYTF. The V call is TRBV5-6, the J call TRBJ1-2; 9 bases line up with TRBD1. Germline trimming cut 4 bases from V and 8 bases from J; bases unmatched to any gene: 9. From germline, CDR1 is SGHDT and CDR2 YYEEEE. CDR3 size: 14 residues.